A single sample gave rise to the 2 T cell receptor beta chains below, sequenced in a study of blood T cell repertoires in COVID-19. Repertoires were generated with immunoSEQ multiplex PCR, while TCRdb's copy carries only in-frame clones and drops some. The data show 170,000 or so clones, about four fifths seen once. Sample: peripheral blood. The receptors stem from a young man with active or convalescent COVID-19.

The chain has TRBV21-1 and TRBJ1-5; the D call of TRBD1 is as the table states it, not checked on the DNA. TRBV21-1 is reported as a pseudogene. The length of the CDR3 is 15 residues. CDR3 loop: CASSKQGVSNQPQHF. Written as DNA, the CDR3 is TGTGCCAGCAGCAAACAGGGGGTGAGCAATCAGCCCCAGCATTTT.

This chain links TRBV4-3 with TRBJ2-3; tentative D call: TRBD2 (5 bases). Germline CDR1 reads LGHNA; CDR2 reads YSLEER. Between the trimmed V and J ends, which lost 1 base and 6 bases, there was a span of 8 bases. The CDR3 has 13 amino acids. CDR3 region: CASSQAIADTQYF. CDR3 sequence (DNA): TGCGCCAGCAGCCAAGCCATAGCGGATACGCAGTATTTT.